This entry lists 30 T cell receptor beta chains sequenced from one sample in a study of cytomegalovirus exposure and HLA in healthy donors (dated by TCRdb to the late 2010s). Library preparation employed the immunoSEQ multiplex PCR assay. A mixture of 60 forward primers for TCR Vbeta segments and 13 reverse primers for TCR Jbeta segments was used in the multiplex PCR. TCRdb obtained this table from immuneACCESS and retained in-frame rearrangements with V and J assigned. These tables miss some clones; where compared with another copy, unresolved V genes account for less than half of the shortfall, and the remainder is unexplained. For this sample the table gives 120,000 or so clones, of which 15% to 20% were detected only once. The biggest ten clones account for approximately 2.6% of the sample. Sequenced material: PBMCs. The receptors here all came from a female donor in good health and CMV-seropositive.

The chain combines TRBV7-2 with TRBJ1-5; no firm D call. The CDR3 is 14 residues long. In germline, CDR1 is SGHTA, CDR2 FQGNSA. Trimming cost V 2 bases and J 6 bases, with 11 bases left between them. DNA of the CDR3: TGTGCCAGCAGCTTATTGAATACCGGTCAGCCCCAGCATTTT. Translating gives CASSLLNTGQPQHF.

The CDR3 loop reads CASGQGGIQPQHF. DNA for the CDR3: TGTGCCAGCGGTCAGGGCGGTATCCAGCCCCAGCATTTT. The chain links TRBV6-1 to TRBJ1-5, with a tentative D call TRBD1 (5 bases). Deletions cut 8 bases from V and 7 bases from J, with 15 bases between. The CDR3 runs 13 residues. CDR1 MNHNS and CDR2 SASEGT come from the germline V gene.

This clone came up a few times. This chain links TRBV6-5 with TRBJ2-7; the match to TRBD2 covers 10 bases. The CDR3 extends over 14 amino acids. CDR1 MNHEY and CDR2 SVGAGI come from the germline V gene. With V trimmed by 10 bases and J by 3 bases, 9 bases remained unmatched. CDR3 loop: CATFSSGSDYEQYF. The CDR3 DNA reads TGTGCCACCTTTTCTAGCGGGAGCGACTACGAGCAGTACTTC.

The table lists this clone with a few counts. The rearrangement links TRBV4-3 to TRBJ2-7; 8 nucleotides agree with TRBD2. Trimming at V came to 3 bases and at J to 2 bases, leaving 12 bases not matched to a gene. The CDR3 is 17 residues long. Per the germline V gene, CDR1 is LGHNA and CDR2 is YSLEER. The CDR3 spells CASSQMVLAERPYEQYF. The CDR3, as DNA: TGCGCCAGCAGCCAGATGGTACTAGCGGAGAGGCCCTACGAGCAGTACTTC.

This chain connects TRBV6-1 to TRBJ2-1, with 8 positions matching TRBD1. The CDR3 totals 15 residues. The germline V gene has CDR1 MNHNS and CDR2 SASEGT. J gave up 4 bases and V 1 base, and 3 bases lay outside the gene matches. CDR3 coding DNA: TGTGCCAGCAGTGAAGGACAGGGGATTTACAATGAGCAGTTCTTC. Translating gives CASSEGQGIYNEQFF.

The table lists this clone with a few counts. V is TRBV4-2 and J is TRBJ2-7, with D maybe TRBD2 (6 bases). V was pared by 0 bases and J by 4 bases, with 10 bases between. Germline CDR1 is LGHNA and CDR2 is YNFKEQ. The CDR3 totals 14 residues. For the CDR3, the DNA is TGTGCCAGCAGCCAAGACGGGAGAGGGTACGAGCAGTACTTC. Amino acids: CASSQDGRGYEQYF.

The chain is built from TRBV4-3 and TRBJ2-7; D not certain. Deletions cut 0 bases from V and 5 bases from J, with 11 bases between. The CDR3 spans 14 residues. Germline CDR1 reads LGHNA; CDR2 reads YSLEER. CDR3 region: CASSQDWKANEQYF. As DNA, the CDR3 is TGCGCCAGCAGCCAAGATTGGAAAGCGAACGAGCAGTACTTC.

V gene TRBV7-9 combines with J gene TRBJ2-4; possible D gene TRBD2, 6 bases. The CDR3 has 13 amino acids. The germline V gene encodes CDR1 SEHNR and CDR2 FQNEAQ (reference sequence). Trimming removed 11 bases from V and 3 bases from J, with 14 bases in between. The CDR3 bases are TGTGCCGTAGCGGACGAAGTCAAAAACATTCAGTACTTC. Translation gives CAVADEVKNIQYF.

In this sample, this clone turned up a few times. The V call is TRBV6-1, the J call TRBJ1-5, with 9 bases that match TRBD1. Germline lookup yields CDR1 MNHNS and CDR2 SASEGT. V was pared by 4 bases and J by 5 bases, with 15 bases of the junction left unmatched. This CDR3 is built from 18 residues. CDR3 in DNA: TGTGCCAGCAGTGGGTGGACAGGGGAACTTGTTAGGTATCAGCCCCAGCATTTT. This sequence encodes CASSGWTGELVRYQPQHF.

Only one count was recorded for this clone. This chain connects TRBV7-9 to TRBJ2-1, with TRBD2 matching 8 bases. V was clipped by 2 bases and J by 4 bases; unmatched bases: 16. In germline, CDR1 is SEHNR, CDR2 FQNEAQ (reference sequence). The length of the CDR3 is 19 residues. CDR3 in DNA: TGTGCCAGCAGCTTATTGTTCAAGCGGGAGCGCGAAGATTACAATGAGCAGTTCTTC. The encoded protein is CASSLLFKREREDYNEQFF.

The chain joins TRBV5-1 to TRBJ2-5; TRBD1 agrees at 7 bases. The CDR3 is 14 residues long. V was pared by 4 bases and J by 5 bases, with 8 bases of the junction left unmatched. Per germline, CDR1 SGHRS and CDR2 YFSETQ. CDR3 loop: CASSQGTVGETQYF. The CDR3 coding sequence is TGCGCCAGCAGCCAAGGGACAGTTGGGGAGACCCAGTACTTC.

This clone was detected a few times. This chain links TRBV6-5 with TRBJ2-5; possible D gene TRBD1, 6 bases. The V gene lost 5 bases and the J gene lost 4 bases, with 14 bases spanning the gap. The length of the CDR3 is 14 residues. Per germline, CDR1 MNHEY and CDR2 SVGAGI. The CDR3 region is CASSPTGGRETQYF. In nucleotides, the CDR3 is TGTGCCAGCAGTCCGACAGGTGGTAGAGAGACCCAGTACTTC.

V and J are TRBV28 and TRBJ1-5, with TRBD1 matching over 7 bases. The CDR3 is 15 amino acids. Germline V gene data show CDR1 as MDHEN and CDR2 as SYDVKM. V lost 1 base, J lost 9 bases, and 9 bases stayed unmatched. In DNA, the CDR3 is TGTGCCAGCAGTTTATCGAGGGGGCCCCTAGGGCCCCAGCATTTT. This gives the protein CASSLSRGPLGPQHF.

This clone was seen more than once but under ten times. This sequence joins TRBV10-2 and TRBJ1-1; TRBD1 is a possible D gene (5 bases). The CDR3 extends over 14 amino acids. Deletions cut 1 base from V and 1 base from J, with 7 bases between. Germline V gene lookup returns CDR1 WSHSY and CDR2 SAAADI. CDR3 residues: CASSEYRTNTEAFF. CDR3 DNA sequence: TGCGCCAGCAGTGAGTACAGGACGAACACTGAAGCTTTCTTT.

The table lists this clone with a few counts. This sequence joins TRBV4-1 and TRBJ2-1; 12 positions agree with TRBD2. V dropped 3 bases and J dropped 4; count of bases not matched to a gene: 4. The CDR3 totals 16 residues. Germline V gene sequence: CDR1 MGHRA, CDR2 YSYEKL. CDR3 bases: TGCGCCAGCAGCCAGAGGACTAGCGGGATATACAATGAGCAGTTCTTC. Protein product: CASSQRTSGIYNEQFF.

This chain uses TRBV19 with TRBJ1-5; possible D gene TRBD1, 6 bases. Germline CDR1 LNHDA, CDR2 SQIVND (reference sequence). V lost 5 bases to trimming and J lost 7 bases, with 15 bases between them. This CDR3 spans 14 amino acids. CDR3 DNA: TGTGCCAGTAGTTCCCAGGGGAGCGGACAGCCCCAGCATTTT. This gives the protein CASSSQGSGQPQHF.

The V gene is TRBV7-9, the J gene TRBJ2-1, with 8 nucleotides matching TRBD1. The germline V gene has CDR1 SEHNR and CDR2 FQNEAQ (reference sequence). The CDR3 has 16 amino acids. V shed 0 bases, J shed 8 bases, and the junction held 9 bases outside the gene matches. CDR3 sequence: CASSLAWSGGRDEQFF. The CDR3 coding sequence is TGTGCCAGCAGCTTAGCCTGGTCAGGGGGCAGGGATGAGCAGTTCTTC.

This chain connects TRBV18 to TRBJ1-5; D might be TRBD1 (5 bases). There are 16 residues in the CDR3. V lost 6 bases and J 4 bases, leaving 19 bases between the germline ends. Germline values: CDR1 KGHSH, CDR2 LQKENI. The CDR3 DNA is TGTGCCAGCTCGACCAAGCAGGGACTGAAGAATCAGCCCCAGCATTTT. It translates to CASSTKQGLKNQPQHF.

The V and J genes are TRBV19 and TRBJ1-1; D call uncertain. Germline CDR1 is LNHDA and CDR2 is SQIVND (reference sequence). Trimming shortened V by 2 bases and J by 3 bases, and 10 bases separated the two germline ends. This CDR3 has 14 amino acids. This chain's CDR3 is CASSILPGDTEAFF. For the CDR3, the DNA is TGTGCCAGTAGTATACTCCCCGGGGACACTGAAGCTTTCTTT.

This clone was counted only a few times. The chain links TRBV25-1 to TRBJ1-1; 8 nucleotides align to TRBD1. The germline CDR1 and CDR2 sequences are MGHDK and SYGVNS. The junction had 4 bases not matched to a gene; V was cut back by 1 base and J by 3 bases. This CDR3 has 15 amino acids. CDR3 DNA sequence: TGTGCCAGCAGTGAATCTCAGACAGGGGACACTGAAGCTTTCTTT. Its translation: CASSESQTGDTEAFF.

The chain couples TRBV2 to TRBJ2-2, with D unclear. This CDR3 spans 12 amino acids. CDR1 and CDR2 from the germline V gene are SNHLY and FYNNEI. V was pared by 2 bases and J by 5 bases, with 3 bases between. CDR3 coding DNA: TGTGCCAGCAGTGAACAAACCGGGGAGCTGTTTTTT. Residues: CASSEQTGELFF.

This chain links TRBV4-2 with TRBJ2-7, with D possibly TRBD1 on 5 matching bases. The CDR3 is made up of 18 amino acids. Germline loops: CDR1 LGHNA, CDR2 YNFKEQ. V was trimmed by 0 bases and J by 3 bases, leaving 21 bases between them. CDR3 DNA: TGTGCCAGCAGCCAAGAACTGGTTTTATCGGACATACGCTACGAGCAGTACTTC. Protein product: CASSQELVLSDIRYEQYF.

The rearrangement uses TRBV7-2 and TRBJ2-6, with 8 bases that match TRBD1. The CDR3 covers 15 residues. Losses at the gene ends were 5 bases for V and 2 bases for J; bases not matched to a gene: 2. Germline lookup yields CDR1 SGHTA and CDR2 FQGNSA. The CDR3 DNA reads TGTGCCAGCAGCCAGGGGGCGCCTGGGGCCAACGTCCTGACTTTC. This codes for CASSQGAPGANVLTF. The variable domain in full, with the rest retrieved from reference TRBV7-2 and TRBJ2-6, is GAGVSQSPSNKVTEKGKDVELRCDPISGHTALYWYRQSLGQGLEFLIYFQGNSAPDKSGLPSDRFSAERTGGSVSTLTIQRTQQEDSAVYLCASSQGAPGANVLTFGAGSRLTVL.

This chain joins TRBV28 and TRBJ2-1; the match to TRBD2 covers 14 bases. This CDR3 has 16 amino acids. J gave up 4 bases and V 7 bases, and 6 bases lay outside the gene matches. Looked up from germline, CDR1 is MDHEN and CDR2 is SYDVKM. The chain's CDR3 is CASTLTSGGGYNEQFF. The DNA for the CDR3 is TGTGCCAGCACCTTGACTAGCGGGGGGGGATACAATGAGCAGTTCTTC.

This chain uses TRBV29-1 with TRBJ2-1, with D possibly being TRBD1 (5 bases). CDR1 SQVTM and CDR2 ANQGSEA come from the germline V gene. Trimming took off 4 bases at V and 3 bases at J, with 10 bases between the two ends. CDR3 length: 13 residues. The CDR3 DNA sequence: TGCAGCGTTGGACAGAATCGCTACAATGAGCAGTTCTTC. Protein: CSVGQNRYNEQFF.

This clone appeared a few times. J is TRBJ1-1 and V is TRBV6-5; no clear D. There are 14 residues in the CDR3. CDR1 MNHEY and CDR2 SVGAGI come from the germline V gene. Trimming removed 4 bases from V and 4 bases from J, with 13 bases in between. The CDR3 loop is CASSSSGRGTEAFF. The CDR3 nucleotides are TGTGCCAGCAGTTCATCGGGGAGAGGCACTGAAGCTTTCTTT.

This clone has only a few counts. The chain's CDR3 is CASSSGTTYGYTF. CDR3 in DNA: TGTGCCAGCAGTTCCGGGACAACCTATGGCTACACCTTC. The genes are TRBV27 and TRBJ1-2; maybe TRBD1 (6 bases). V dropped 4 bases and J dropped 4 bases, with 10 bases sitting between them. The CDR3 contains 13 residues. CDR1 is MNHEY, CDR2 SMNVEV, per germline (reference sequence).

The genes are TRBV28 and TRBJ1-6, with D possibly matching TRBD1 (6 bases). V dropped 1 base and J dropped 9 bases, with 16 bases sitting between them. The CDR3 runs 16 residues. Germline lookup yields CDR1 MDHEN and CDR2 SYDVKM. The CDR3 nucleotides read TGTGCCAGCAGTTTATTAGTTGGGGGGGCACGTTCACCCCTCCACTTT. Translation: CASSLLVGGARSPLHF.

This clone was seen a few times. CDR3 loop: CASSQVWGLGYTF. DNA for the CDR3: TGCGCCAGCAGCCAAGTGTGGGGGCTAGGCTACACCTTC. The chain employs TRBV4-3 and TRBJ1-2; D may be TRBD1 (6 bases). Germline CDR1 and CDR2: LGHNA and YSLEER. Trimming took off 1 base at V and 8 bases at J, with 11 bases between the two ends. The length of the CDR3 is 13 residues.

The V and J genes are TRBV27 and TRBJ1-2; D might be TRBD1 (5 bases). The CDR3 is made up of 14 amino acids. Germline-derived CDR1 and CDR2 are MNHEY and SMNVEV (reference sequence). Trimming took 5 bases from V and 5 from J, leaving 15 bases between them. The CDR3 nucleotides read TGTGCCAGCAGTAGTAGACAGAATTTGTATGGCTACACCTTC. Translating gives CASSSRQNLYGYTF.